This T cell receptor (beta chain) was recorded in a study of blood T cell repertoires in COVID-19. Background on the study: Sites in the United States, Italy and Spain provided acute and convalescent COVID-19 samples.

Some clones are missing from TCRdb's copy, which holds only in-frame ones; the method was immunoSEQ multiplex PCR. The sample lists around 190,000 clones, about 80% occurring once. Germline V gene sequence: CDR1 SGHTA, CDR2 FQGNSA. Trimming cost V 0 bases and J 3 bases; bases outside gene matches: 5. The CDR3 sequence is 17 residues long. The V gene is TRBV7-2, the J gene TRBJ2-1; 10 bases are a match to TRBD2. The receptor comes from a man aged 60 to 75 with acute or convalescent COVID-19. The sequenced material came from peripheral blood. In nucleotides, the CDR3 is TGTGCCAGCAGCTTAGCTTCGAAGCGGGGGGGCTACAATGAGCAGTTCTTC. Amino acids: CASSLASKRGGYNEQFF.